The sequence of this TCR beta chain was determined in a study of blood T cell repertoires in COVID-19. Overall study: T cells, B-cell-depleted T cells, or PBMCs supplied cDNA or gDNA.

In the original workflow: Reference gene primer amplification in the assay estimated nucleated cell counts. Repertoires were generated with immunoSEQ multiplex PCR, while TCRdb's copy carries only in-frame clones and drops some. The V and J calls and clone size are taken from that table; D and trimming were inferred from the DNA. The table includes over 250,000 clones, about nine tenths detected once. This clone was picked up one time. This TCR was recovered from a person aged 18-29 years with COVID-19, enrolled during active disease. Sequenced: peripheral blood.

CDR3 residues: CASREQGGKTGELFF. The CDR3 DNA sequence: TGTGCCAGTAGAGAACAAGGCGGGAAAACCGGGGAGCTGTTTTTT. This chain connects TRBV19 to TRBJ2-2, with TRBD2 as a possible D gene (6 bases). V lost 6 bases and J 5 bases, leaving 16 bases between the germline ends. The CDR3 is 15 amino acids. Germline V gene lookup returns CDR1 LNHDA and CDR2 SQIVND (reference sequence).